A single sample is the source of the 9 T cell receptor beta chains below, sequenced in a study of graft-versus-host responses after intestinal transplantation. Intraepithelial plus lamina propria lymphocytes were released by processing graft tissue. The assay was immunoSEQ multiplex PCR, and TCRdb's table has in-frame clones only and misses some. The repertoire has 12,000 to 15,000 clones, around 77% of them found once; the top ten carry 3.9%. The sample was ileum tissue, taken approximately 27 days after intestinal transplant. These receptors were collected from a human patient who received an intestinal transplant, so some T cells may come from the graft donor.

On this clone: The CDR3 does not end in the conserved phenylalanine or tryptophan, so this is likely a read error. The limits of the CDR3 on the DNA are not certain, so only TCRdb's listed CDR3 is given. The V and J genes are TRBV21-1 and TRBJ2-7; no DNA check was done on the table's D call, TRBD2. TRBV21-1 is recorded as a pseudogene. The CDR3 is 13 amino acids in total, end residues counted. CDR3 sequence reads: CASSKVGGRPEGP.

The V and J genes are TRBV18 and TRBJ1-1, with 8 nucleotides matching TRBD1. This CDR3 comprises 15 residues. Germline trimming cut 3 bases from V and 3 bases from J; bases unmatched to any gene: 6. Per germline, CDR1 KGHSH and CDR2 LQKENI. The CDR3 nucleotides are TGTGCCAGCTCACCTGAGGACAGGGCGGACACTGAAGCTTTCTTT. Translated: CASSPEDRADTEAFF.

The V gene is TRBV23-1, the J gene TRBJ1-5; D unclear. Being an ORF, TRBV23-1 has a function that is uncertain. Trimming left V 3 bases short and J 1 base short, with 7 bases between. The CDR3 totals 14 residues. The CDR3 region has the DNA TGCGCCAGCAGTCAGGAGGAGAGCAATCAGCCCCAGCATTTT. It yields the protein CASSQEESNQPQHF.

The V gene is TRBV6-5, the J gene TRBJ1-6, with a tentative D call TRBD1 (6 bases). The CDR3 covers 16 residues. V was shortened by 2 bases and J by 5 bases, with 13 bases between the two germline ends. CDR1 MNHEY and CDR2 SVGAGI come from the germline V gene. CDR3 amino acids: CASSYQQGLDNSPLHF. CDR3 bases: TGTGCCAGCAGTTACCAACAGGGATTAGATAATTCACCCCTCCACTTT.

This clone was counted only a few times. The chain carries TRBV2 and TRBJ1-5, with D maybe TRBD1 (6 bases). Deletions cut 0 bases from V and 9 bases from J, with 15 bases between. Germline CDR1 is SNHLY and CDR2 is FYNNEI. CDR3 length: 15 residues. The CDR3 coding sequence is TGTGCCAGCAGTGAAGCGCTTGGGGGCGGGAGGCCCCAGCATTTT. Its translation: CASSEALGGGRPQHF.

V is TRBV7-2 and J is TRBJ1-1; a possible D gene is TRBD1 (5 bases). The CDR3 length is 13 residues. The germline V gene has CDR1 SGHTA and CDR2 FQGNSA. V dropped 5 bases and J dropped 4 bases, with 11 bases sitting between them. The CDR3 sequence: CASSKDRPTEAFF. CDR3 bases: TGTGCCAGCAGCAAAGACAGACCCACTGAAGCTTTCTTT.

This clone was recorded a few times. This chain links TRBV28 with TRBJ2-1, with 10 nucleotides matching TRBD2. Germline CDR1 and CDR2: MDHEN and SYDVKM. The V and J ends lost 2 bases and 7 bases, in that order; junction bases with no gene match: 11. This CDR3 has 17 amino acids. The CDR3 protein is CASSLPSRQRGGNEQFF. CDR3 coding DNA: TGTGCCAGCAGTTTACCCTCTCGGCAGCGGGGGGGTAATGAGCAGTTCTTC.

This clone occurred once. This chain's CDR3 is CASSDRASTDTQYF. Written as DNA, the CDR3 is TGCGCCAGCAGTGACAGGGCTAGCACAGATACGCAGTATTTT. V gene TRBV10-2 combines with J gene TRBJ2-3; the D gene is possibly TRBD1 (5 bases). Germline loops: CDR1 WSHSY, CDR2 SAAADI. The CDR3 runs to 14 residues. With 3 bases removed from V and 0 bases from J, the gap between germline ends came to 7 bases.

The chain recombines TRBV11-3 with TRBJ2-2; 7 nucleotides agree with TRBD2. There are 16 residues in the CDR3. Germline loops: CDR1 SGHNT, CDR2 YENEEA. Trimming at V came to 4 bases and at J to 6 bases, leaving 11 bases not matched to a gene. In DNA form, the CDR3 reads TGTGCCAGCAGCTCCTCGGGAGGATCGGGACCCGGGGAGCTGTTTTTT. Encoded protein: CASSSSGGSGPGELFF.